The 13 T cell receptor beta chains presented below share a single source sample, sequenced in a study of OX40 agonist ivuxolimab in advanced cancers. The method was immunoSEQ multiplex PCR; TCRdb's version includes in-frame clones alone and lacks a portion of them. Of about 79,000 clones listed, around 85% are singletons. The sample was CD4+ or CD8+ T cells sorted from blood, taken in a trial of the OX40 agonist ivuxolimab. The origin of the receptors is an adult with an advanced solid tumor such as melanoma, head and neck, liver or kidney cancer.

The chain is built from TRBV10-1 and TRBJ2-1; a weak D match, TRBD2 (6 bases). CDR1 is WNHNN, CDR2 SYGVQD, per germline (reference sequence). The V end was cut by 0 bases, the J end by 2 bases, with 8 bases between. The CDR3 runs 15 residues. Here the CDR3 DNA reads TGCGCCAGCAGTGAGTCGGAGCGGGCCTACAATGAGCAGTTCTTC. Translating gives CASSESERAYNEQFF.

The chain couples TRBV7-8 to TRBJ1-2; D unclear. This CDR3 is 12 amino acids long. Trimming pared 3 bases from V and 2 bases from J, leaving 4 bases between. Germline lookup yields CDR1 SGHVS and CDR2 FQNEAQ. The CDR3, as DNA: TGTGCCAGCAGCTTGGGGAACTATGGCTACACCTTC. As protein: CASSLGNYGYTF.

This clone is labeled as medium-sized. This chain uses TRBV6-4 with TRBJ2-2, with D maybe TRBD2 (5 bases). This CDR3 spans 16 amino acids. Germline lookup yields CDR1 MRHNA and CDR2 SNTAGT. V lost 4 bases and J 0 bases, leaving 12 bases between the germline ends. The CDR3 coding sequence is TGTGCCAGCAGTGGAGCGGCCAGACCGAACACCGGGGAGCTGTTTTTT. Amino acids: CASSGAARPNTGELFF.

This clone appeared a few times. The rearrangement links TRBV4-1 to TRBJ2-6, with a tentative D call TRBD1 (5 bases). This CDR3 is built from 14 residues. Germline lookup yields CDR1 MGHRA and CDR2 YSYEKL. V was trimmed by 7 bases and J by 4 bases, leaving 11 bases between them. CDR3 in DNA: TGCGCCAGCACAGGGTTAGGAGGGGCCAACGTCCTGACTTTC. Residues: CASTGLGGANVLTF.

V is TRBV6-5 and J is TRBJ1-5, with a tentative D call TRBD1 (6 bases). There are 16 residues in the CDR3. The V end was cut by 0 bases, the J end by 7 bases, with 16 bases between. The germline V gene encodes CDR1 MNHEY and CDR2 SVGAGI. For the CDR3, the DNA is TGTGCCAGCAGTTACTCAGCAAGGGGGGCTCAGCAGCCCCAGCATTTT. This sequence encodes CASSYSARGAQQPQHF.

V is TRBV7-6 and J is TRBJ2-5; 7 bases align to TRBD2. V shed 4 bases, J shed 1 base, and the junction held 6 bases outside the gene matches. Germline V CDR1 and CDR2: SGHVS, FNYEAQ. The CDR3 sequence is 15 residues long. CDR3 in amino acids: CASSWAGVGQETQYF. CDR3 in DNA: TGTGCCAGCAGCTGGGCGGGAGTGGGCCAAGAGACCCAGTACTTC.

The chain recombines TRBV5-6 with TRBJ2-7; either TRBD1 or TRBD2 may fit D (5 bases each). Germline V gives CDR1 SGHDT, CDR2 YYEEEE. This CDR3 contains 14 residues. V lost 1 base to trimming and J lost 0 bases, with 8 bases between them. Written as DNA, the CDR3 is TGTGCCAGCAGCTTGTCAGGGACCTCCTACGAGCAGTACTTC. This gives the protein CASSLSGTSYEQYF.

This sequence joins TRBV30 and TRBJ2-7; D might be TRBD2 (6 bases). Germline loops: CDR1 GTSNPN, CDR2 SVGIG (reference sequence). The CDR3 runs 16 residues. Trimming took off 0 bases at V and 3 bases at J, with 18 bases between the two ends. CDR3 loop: CAWSVLTREDDYEQYF. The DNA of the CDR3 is TGTGCCTGGAGTGTACTGACGAGGGAGGACGACTACGAGCAGTACTTC.

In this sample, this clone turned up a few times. CDR3 protein: CASSSSSGSPYEQYF. DNA of the CDR3: TGTGCCAGTAGCTCCTCTAGCGGAAGCCCTTACGAGCAGTACTTC. The genes are TRBV19 and TRBJ2-7, with 7 bases aligning to TRBD2. The CDR3 is made up of 15 amino acids. With V trimmed by 6 bases and J by 4 bases, 12 bases remained unmatched. The germline V gene encodes CDR1 LNHDA and CDR2 SQIVND (reference sequence).

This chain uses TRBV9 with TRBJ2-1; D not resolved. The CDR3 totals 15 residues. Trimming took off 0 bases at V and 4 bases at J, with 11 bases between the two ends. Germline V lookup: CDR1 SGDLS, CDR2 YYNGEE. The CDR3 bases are TGTGCCAGCAGCGTAGGGGTAGGTGTTTACAATGAGCAGTTCTTC. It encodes CASSVGVGVYNEQFF.

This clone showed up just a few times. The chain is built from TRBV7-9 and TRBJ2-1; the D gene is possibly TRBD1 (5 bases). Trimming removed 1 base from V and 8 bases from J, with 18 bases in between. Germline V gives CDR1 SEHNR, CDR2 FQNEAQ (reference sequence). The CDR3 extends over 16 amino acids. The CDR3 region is CASSLEWARRGHEQFF. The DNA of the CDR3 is TGTGCCAGCAGCTTAGAATGGGCAAGAAGGGGCCATGAGCAGTTCTTC.

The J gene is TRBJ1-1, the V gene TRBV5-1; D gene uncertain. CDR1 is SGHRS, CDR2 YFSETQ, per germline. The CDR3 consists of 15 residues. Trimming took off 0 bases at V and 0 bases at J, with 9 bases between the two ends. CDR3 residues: CASSLGGNMNTEAFF. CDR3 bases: TGCGCCAGCAGCTTGGGCGGCAACATGAACACTGAAGCTTTCTTT.

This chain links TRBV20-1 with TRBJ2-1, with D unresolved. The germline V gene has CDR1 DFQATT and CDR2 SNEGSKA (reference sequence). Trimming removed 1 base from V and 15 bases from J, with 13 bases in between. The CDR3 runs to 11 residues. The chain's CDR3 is CSARVGASRFF. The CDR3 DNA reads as TGCAGTGCTAGAGTAGGCGCCTCTAGGTTCTTC.